The clone carrying this T cell receptor beta chain was counted a few times. Its antigen is still unknown. The data stem from a study of cytomegalovirus exposure and HLA in healthy donors. Study conclusions and caveats: Listed as cytomegalovirus-associated were 150 or so TCR beta chains. Presence/absence comparisons presumed near-even sequencing depth among donors. Reported findings show TCR beta sequences accurately forecast HLA-A and HLA-B alleles in most subjects.

Vbeta (60) and Jbeta (13) primers were used in the PCR. The method was immunoSEQ multiplex PCR; TCRdb's version includes in-frame clones alone and lacks a portion of them. This table holds about 120,000 clones, over 8.5% found once. Looked up from germline, CDR1 is MNHEY and CDR2 is SMNVEV (reference sequence). The CDR3 contains 16 residues. The junction had 1 base not matched to a gene; V was cut back by 0 bases and J by 1 base. This sequence was found in a woman aged 40 to 50 in good health and CMV-seropositive. Sequencing was performed on PBMCs. The chain has TRBV27 and TRBJ1-5, with 9 bases matching TRBD1. The CDR3 protein is CASSLSGQGSNQPQHF. The CDR3 region has the DNA TGTGCCAGCAGTTTATCCGGACAGGGGAGCAATCAGCCCCAGCATTTT.